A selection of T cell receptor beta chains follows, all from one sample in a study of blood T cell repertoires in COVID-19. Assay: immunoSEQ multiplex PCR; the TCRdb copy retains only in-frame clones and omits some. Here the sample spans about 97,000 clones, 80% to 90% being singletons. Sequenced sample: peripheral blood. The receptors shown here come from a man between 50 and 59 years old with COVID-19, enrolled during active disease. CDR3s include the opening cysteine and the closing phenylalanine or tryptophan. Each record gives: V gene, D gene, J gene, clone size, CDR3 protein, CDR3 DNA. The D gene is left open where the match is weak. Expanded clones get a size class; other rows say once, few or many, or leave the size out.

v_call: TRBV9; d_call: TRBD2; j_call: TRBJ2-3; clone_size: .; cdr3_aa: CASSSSGASTDTQYF; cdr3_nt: TGTGCCAGCAGCTCTAGCGGTGCTAGCACAGATACGCAGTATTTT
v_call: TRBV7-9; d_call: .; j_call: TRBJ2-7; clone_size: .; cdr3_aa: CASSHSNRYDSEQYF; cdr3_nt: TGTGCCAGCAGCCATTCGAACCGCTATGACTCCGAGCAGTACTTC
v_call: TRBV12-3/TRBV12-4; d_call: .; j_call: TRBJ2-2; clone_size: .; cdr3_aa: CASSWSGSGELFF; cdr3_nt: TGTGCCAGCAGTTGGTCAGGGTCCGGGGAGCTGTTTTTT
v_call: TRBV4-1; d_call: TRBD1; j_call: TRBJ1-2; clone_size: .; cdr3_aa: CARLDRVDNYGYTF; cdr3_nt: TGCGCCAGATTAGACAGGGTTGATAACTATGGCTACACCTTC
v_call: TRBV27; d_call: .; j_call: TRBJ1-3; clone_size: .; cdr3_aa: CASSQRTGGRGNTIYF; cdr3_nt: TGTGCCAGCAGCCAGAGAACGGGGGGCAGGGGAAACACCATATATTTT
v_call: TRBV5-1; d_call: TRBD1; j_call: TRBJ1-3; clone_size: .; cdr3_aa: CASSPSGTGWGNTIYF; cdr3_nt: TGCGCCAGCAGCCCCTCCGGGACAGGGTGGGGAAACACCATATATTTT
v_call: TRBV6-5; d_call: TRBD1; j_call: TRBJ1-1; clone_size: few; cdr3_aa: CASTRDRGLGEAFF; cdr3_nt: TGTGCCAGCACCCGGGACAGGGGGCTCGGTGAAGCTTTCTTT
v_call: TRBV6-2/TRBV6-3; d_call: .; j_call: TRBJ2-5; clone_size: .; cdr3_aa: CASSYEQGVETQYF; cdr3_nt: TGTGCCAGCAGTTACGAACAGGGCGTGGAGACCCAGTACTTC
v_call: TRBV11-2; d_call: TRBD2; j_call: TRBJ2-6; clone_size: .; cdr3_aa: CASSSLGTSGTGANVLTF; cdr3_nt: TGTGCCAGCAGCTCGCTCGGGACTAGCGGAACTGGGGCCAACGTCCTGACTTTC
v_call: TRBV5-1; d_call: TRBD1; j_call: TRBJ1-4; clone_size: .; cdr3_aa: CASSLLTGFNEKLFF; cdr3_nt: TGCGCCAGCAGCTTACTGACAGGGTTTAATGAAAAACTGTTTTTT
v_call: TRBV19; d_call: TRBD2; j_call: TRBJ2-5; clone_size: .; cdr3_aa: CASSRGLLQETQYF; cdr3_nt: TGTGCCAGTAGTAGGGGACTATTACAAGAGACCCAGTACTTC
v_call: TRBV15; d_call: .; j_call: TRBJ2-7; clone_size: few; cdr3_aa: CATSRTGTYEQYF; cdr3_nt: TGTGCCACCAGCAGGACAGGGACTTACGAGCAGTACTTC
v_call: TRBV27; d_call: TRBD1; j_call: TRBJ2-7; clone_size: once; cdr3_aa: CASSGDSSYEQYF; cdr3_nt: TGTGCCAGCAGTGGGGACAGCTCCTACGAGCAGTACTTC
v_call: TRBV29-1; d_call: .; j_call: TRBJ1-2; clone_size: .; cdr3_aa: CSVDRYGYTF; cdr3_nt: TGCAGCGTTGATCGGTATGGCTACACCTTC
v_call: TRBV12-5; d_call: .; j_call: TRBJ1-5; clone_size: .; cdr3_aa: CASGWESNQPQHF; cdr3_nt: TGTGCTAGTGGGTGGGAGAGCAATCAGCCCCAGCATTTT
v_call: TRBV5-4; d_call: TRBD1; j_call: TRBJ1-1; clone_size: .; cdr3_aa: CASSLDTGAQYTEAFF; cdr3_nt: TGTGCCAGCAGCTTGGATACAGGGGCCCAATACACTGAAGCTTTCTTT
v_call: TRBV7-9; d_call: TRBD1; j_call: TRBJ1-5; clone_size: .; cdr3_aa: CASSLVGSGQGNQPQHF; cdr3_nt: TGTGCCAGCAGCTTAGTAGGTTCCGGACAGGGCAATCAGCCCCAGCATTTT
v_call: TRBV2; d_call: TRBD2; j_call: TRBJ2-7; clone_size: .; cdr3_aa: CASSSTGTSVHEQYF; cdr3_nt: TGTGCCAGCAGTTCAACCGGGACTAGCGTCCACGAGCAGTACTTC
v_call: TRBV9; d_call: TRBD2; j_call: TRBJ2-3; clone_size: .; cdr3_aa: CASSAGLAYTDTQYF; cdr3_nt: TGTGCCAGCAGCGCGGGACTAGCCTACACAGATACGCAGTATTTT
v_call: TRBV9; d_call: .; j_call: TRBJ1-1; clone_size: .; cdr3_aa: CASSTPSWGDGTEAFF; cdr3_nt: TGTGCCAGCAGCACTCCCTCGTGGGGCGACGGCACTGAAGCTTTCTTT
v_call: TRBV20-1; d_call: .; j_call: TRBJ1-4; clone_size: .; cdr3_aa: CSASSRLSGSNEKLFF; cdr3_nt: TGCAGTGCTAGTAGTAGGCTAAGCGGCAGCAATGAAAAACTGTTTTTT
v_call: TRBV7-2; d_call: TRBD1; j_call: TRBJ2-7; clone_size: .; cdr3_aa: CASSPGGNEQYF; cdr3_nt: TGTGCCAGCAGCCCAGGGGGAAACGAGCAGTACTTC
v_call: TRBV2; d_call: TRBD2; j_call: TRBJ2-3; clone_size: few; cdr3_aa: CASSAKRGGGADTQYF; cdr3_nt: TGTGCCAGCAGTGCGAAGCGGGGGGGCGGGGCAGATACGCAGTATTTT
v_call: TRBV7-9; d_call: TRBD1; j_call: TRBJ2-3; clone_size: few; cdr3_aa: CASSPNRGNTQYF; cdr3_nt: TGTGCCAGCAGCCCCAACAGGGGGAATACGCAGTATTTT
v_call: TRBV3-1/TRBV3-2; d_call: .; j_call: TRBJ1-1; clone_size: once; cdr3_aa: CASSPLPADEAFF; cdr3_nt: TGTGCCAGCAGTCCCCTTCCTGCGGATGAAGCTTTCTTT
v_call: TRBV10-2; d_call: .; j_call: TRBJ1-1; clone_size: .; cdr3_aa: CASSEDGELHNNHEAFF; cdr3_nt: TGCGCCAGCAGTGAAGACGGGGAACTTCATAACAATCATGAAGCTTTCTTT
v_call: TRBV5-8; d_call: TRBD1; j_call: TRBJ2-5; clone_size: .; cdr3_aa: CASMRRGHETQYF; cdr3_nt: TGTGCCAGCATGCGCAGGGGGCACGAGACCCAGTACTTC
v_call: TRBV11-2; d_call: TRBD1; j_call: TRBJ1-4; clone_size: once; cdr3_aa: CASSRNRGTNEKLFF; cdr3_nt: TGTGCCAGCAGTCGAAACAGGGGGACTAATGAAAAACTGTTTTTT
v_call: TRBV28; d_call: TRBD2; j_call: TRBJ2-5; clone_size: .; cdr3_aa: CASSYLTSGQETQYF; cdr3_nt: TGTGCCAGCAGTTACCTCACTAGCGGCCAAGAGACCCAGTACTTC
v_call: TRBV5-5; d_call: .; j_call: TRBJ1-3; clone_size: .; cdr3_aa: CASSLRVQGGSSGNTIYF; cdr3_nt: TGTGCCAGCAGCTTGAGAGTCCAGGGAGGGAGTTCTGGAAACACCATATATTTT
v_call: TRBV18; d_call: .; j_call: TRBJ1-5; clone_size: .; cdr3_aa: CASSDGPAGNQPQHF; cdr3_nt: TGTGCCAGCTCAGACGGTCCCGCGGGCAATCAGCCCCAGCATTTT
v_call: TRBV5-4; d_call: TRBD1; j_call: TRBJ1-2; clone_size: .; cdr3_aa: CASSLGDRGHYGYTF; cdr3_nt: TGTGCCAGCAGCTTGGGGGACAGGGGGCATTATGGCTACACCTTC
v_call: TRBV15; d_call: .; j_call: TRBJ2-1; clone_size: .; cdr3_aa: CATSRDVGGAYNEQFF; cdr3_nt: TGTGCCACCAGCAGAGATGTTGGCGGGGCTTACAATGAGCAGTTCTTC
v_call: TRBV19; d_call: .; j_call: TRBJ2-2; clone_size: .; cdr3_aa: CASTDTTRTQAGELFF; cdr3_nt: TGTGCCAGTACTGATACTACAAGAACACAGGCCGGGGAGCTGTTTTTT
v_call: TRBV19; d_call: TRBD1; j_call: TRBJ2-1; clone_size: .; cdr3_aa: CASSGTGGYNEQFF; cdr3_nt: TGTGCCAGTAGTGGGACAGGGGGATACAATGAGCAGTTCTTC
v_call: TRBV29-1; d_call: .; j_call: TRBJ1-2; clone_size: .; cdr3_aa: CSVASGRDTFNYGYTF; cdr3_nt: TGCAGCGTTGCGAGTGGCCGGGACACATTCAACTATGGCTACACCTTC
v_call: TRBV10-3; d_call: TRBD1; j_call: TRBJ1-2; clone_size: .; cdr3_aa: CAISESSGGVLGYTF; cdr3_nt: TGTGCCATCAGTGAGTCCTCAGGGGGCGTTTTAGGCTACACCTTC
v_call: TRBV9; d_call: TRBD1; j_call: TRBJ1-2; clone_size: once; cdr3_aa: CASSVGTGVGYTF; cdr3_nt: TGTGCCAGCAGCGTCGGGACAGGGGTCGGCTACACCTTC
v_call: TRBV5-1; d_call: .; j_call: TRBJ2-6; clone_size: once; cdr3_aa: CASSYRTAGANVLTF; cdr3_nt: TGCGCCAGCAGCTACCGAACAGCTGGGGCCAACGTCCTGACTTTC
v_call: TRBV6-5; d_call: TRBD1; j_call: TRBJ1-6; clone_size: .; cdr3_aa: CASRLTGSSPLHF; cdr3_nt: TGTGCCAGCAGACTGACAGGGTCTTCACCCCTCCACTTT
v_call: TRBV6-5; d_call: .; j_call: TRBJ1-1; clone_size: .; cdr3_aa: CASSYSRREVRQAFF; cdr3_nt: TGTGCCAGCAGTTACTCGAGGAGGGAAGTTCGGCAAGCTTTCTTT
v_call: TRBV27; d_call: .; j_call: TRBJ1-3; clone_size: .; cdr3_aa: CASSPGGREAGNTIYF; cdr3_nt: TGTGCCAGCAGTCCCGGTGGCAGGGAGGCTGGAAACACCATATATTTT
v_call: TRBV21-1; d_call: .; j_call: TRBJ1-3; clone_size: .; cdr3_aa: CASSPGGPGTTGNTIYF; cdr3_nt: TGTGCCAGCAGCCCAGGGGGCCCTGGGACGACTGGAAACACCATATATTTT
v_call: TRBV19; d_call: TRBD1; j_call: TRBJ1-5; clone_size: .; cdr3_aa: CASSRGTGYSNQPQHF; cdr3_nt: TGTGCCAGTAGTCGAGGGACAGGCTATAGCAATCAGCCCCAGCATTTT
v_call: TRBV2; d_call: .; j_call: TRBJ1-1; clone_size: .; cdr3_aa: CASSVLAEEAFF; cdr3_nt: TGTGCCAGCAGTGTCTTGGCGGAAGAAGCTTTCTTT
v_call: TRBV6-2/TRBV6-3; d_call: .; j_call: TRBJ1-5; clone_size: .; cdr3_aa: CASSYSARRVGQPQHF; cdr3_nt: TGTGCCAGCAGTTACTCCGCCCGCAGGGTAGGACAGCCCCAGCATTTT
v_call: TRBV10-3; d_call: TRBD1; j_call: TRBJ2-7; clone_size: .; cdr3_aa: CAISVTGGEEQYF; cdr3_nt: TGTGCCATCAGTGTGACAGGGGGAGAAGAGCAGTACTTC
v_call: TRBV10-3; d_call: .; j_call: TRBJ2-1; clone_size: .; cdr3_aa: CATGYGGSYNEQFF; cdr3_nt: TGTGCCACCGGCTACGGGGGATCGTACAATGAGCAGTTCTTC
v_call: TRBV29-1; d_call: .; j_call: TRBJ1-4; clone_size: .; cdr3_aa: CSVGIGGEKLFF; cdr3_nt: TGCAGCGTTGGAATTGGCGGCGAAAAACTGTTTTTT
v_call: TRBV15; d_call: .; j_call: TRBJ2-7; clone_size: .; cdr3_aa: CATSRDPGYGYEQYF; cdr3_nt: TGTGCCACCAGCAGAGATCCGGGGTATGGCTACGAGCAGTACTTC
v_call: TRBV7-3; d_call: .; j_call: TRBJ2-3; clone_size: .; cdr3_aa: CASSLQGVGDTQYF; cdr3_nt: TGTGCCAGCAGCTTACAGGGCGTAGGAGATACGCAGTATTTT
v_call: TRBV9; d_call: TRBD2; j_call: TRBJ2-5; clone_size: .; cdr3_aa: CASSVAASGGPPAETQYF; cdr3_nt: TGTGCCAGCAGCGTAGCTGCTAGCGGGGGCCCGCCGGCGGAGACCCAGTACTTC
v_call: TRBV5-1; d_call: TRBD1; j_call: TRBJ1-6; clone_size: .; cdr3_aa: CASSLASGGQNSPLHF; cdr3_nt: TGCGCCAGCAGCTTGGCTTCAGGGGGCCAAAATTCACCCCTCCACTTT
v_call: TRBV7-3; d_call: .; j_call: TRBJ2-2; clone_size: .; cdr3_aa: CASSLTTPGHTGELFF; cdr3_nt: TGTGCCAGCAGCTTAACCACGCCAGGGCACACCGGGGAGCTGTTTTTT
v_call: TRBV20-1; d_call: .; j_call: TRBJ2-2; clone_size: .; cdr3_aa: CSASPVTGELFF; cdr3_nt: TGCAGTGCTAGTCCCGTCACCGGGGAGCTGTTTTTT
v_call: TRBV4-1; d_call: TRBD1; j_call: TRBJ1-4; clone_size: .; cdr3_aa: CASRPSRQGEREKLFF; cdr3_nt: TGCGCCAGCAGACCGTCCCGACAGGGGGAGAGGGAAAAACTGTTTTTT
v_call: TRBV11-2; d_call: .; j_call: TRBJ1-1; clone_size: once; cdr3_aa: CASSWGLGGPDTEAFF; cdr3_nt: TGTGCCAGCAGCTGGGGTTTGGGAGGTCCGGACACTGAAGCTTTCTTT